The source of this T cell receptor beta chain is a study of cytomegalovirus exposure and HLA in healthy donors. Findings of the study overall: TCR beta chains numbering some 150 were designated cytomegalovirus-associated. Through in vitro validation, three CMV-associated chains were shown to be specific for CMV antigens.

In the case of this clone: No antigen is known for it.

The donors were members of the roughly 120-subject validation cohort (separate from the approximately 650-subject first cohort). CDR1 PRHDT and CDR2 FYEKMQ come from the germline V gene (reference sequence). The CDR3 is 17 residues long. The trim removed 2 bases at V and 7 bases at J, leaving 7 bases unmatched. TCRdb's copy holds only in-frame clones and misses some; the assay was immunoSEQ multiplex PCR. This table holds hundreds of thousands of clones, around 87% found once. Sequencing was performed on PBMCs. The J gene is TRBJ1-6, the V gene TRBV13; TRBD1 aligns across 11 bases. The receptor comes from a man between 18 and 29 years old in good health and CMV-seronegative. The chain's CDR3 is CASSLKERDRGNSPLHF. CDR3 bases: TGTGCCAGCAGCTTAAAGGAGCGGGACAGGGGGAATTCACCCCTCCACTTT.